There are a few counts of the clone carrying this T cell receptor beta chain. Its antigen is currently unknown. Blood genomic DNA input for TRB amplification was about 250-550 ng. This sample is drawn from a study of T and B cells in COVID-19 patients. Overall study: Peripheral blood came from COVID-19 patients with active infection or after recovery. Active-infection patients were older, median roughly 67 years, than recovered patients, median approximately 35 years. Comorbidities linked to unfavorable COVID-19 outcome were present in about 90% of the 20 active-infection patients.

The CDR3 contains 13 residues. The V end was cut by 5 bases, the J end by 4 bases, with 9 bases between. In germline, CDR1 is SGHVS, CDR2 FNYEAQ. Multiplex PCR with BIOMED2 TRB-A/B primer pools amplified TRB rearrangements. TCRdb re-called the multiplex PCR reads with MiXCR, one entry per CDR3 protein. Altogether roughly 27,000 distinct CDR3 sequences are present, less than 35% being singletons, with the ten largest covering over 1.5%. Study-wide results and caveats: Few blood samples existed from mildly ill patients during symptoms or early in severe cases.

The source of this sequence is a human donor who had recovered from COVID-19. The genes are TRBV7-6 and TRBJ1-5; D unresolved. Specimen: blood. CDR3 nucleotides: TGTGCCAGCAGCCGCCAGGCGAATCAGCCCCAGCATTTT. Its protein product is CASSRQANQPQHF. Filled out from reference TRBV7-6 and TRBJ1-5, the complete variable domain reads GAGVSQSPRYKVTKRGQDVALRCDPISGHVSLYWYRQALGQGPEFLTYFNYEAQQDKSGLPNDRFSAERPEGSISTLTIQRTEQRDSAMYRCASSRQANQPQHFGDGTRLSIL.